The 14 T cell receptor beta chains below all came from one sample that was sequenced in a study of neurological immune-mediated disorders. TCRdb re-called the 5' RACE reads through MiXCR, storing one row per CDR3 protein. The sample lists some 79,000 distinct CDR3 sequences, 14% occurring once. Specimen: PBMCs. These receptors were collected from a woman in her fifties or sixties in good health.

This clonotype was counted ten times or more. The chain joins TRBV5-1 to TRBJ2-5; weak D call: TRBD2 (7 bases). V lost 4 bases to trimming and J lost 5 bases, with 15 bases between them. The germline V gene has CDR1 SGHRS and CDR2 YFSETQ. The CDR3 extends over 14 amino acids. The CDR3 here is CASSPRGGDETQYF. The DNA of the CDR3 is TGCGCCAGCAGCCCGCGAGGGGGGGACGAGACCCAGTACTTC.

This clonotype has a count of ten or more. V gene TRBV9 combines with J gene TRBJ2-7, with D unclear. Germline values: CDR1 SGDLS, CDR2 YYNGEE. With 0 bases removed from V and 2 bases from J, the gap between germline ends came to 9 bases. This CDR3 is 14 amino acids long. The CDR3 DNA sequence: TGTGCCAGCAGCGTAGGTGTCAGAGCCTACGAGCAGTACTTC. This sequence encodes CASSVGVRAYEQYF.

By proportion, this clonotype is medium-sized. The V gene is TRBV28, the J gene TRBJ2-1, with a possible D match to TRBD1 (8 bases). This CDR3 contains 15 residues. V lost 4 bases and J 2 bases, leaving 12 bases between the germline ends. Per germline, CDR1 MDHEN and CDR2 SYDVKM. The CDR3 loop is CASSSQGGPYNEQFF. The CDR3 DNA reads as TGTGCCAGCAGTTCACAGGGGGGGCCCTACAATGAGCAGTTCTTC. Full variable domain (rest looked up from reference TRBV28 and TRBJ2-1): DVKVTQSSRYLVKRTGEKVFLECVQDMDHENMFWYRQDPGLGLRLIYFSYDVKMKEKGDIPEGYSVSREKKERFSLILESASTNQTSMYLCASSSQGGPYNEQFFGPGTRLTVL.

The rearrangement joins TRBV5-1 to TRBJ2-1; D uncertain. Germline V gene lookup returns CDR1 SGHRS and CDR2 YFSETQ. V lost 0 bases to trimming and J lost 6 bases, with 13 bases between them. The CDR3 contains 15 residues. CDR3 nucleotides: TGCGCCAGCAGCTTGGGTCCGGATAGAAGCAATGAGCAGTTCTTC. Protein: CASSLGPDRSNEQFF.

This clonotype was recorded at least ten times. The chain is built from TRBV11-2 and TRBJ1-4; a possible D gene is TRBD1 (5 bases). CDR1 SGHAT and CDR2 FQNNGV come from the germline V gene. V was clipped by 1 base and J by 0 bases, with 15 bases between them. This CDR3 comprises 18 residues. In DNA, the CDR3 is TGTGCCAGCAGCTTAGCGGGGCATCTTCGTGCAACTAATGAAAAACTGTTTTTT. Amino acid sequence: CASSLAGHLRATNEKLFF.

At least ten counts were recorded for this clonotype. The CDR3 loop reads CASSFGRETQYF. In DNA, the CDR3 is TGTGCCAGCAGCTTCGGACGAGAGACCCAGTACTTC. This chain links TRBV7-2 with TRBJ2-5; D unclear. CDR1 is SGHTA, CDR2 FQGNSA, per germline. The CDR3 consists of 12 residues. V shed 3 bases and J shed 4 bases, with 6 bases lying between them.

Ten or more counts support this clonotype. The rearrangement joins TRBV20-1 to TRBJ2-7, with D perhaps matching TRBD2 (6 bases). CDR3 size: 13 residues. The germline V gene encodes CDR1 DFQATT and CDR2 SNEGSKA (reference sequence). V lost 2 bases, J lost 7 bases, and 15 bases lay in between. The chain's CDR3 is CSARQGGGEEQYF. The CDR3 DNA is TGCAGTGCTAGACAGGGAGGTGGTGAGGAGCAGTACTTC.

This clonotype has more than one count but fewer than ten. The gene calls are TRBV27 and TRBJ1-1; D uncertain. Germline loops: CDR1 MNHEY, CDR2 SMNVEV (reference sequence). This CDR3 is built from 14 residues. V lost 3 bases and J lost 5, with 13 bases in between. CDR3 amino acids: CASSFEGTHTEAFF. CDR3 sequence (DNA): TGTGCCAGCAGTTTTGAGGGTACGCATACTGAAGCTTTCTTT.

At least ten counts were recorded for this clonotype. The CDR3 protein is CASSFGSTVQFF. CDR3 coding DNA: TGTGCCAGCAGTTTCGGATCCACCGTGCAGTTCTTC. V is TRBV27 and J is TRBJ2-1; D is unresolved. Germline CDR1 reads MNHEY; CDR2 reads SMNVEV (reference sequence). CDR3 length equals 12 residues. V gave up 3 bases and J gave up 12 bases, with 12 bases separating them.

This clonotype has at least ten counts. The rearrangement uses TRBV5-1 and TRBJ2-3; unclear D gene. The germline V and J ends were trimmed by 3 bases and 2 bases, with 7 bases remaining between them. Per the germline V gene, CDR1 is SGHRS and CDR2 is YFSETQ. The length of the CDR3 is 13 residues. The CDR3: CASSYRSTDTQYF. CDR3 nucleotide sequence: TGCGCCAGCAGCTACCGTTCCACAGATACGCAGTATTTT.

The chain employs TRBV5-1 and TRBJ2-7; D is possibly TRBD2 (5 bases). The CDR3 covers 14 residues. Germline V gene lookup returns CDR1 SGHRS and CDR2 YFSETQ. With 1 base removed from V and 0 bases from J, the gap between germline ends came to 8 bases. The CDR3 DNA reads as TGCGCCAGCAGCTTGATCGGGAACTCCTACGAGCAGTACTTC. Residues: CASSLIGNSYEQYF. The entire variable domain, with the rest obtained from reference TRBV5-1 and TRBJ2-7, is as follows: KAGVTQTPRYLIKTRGQQVTLSCSPISGHRSVSWYQQTPGQGLQFLFEYFSETQRNKGNFPGRFSGRQFSNSRSEMNVSTLELGDSALYLCASSLIGNSYEQYFGPGTRLTVT.

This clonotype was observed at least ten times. CDR3 in amino acids: CASSPGRDSGELRTQYF. The DNA for the CDR3 is TGCGCCAGCAGCCCGGGGCGGGACAGCGGGGAGTTGAGGACCCAGTACTTC. This chain uses TRBV5-1 with TRBJ2-5, with D perhaps matching TRBD1 or TRBD2 (7 bases each). Trimming removed 4 bases at V and 7 bases at J, with 26 bases between. Germline CDR1 is SGHRS and CDR2 is YFSETQ. The CDR3 loop spans 17 amino acids.

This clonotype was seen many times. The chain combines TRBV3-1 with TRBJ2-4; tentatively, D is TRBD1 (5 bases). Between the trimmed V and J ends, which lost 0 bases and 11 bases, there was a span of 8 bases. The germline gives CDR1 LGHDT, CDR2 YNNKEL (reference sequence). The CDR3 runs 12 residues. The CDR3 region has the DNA TGTGCCAGCAGCCAAGATCTCAGGGTTCAGTACTTC. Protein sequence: CASSQDLRVQYF. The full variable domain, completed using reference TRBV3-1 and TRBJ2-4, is DTAVSQTPKYLVTQMGNDKSIKCEQNLGHDTMYWYKQDSKKFLKIMFSYNNKELIINETVPNRFSPKSPDKAHLNLHINSLELGDSAVYFCASSQDLRVQYFGAGTRLSVL.

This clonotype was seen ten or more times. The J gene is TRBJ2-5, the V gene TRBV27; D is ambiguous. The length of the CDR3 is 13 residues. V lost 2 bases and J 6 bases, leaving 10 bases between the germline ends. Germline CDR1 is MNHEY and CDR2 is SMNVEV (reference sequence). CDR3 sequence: CASSLKPRQTQYF. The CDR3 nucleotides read TGTGCCAGCAGTTTAAAGCCACGGCAGACCCAGTACTTC.